A selection of T cell receptor beta chains follows, all from one sample in a study of metastatic and nonmetastatic thyroid tumors. TCRdb re-called clones from the PCR reads using MiXCR. This sample has 25,000 to 30,000 clones, with around a sixth found just once. The sequenced sample was blood. Receptor source: a female donor with papillary thyroid cancer or a benign thyroid nodule (not recorded which). Some clones in this sample may be carry-over from other donors' samples. The conserved cysteine and the conserved F or W are not part of the CDR3 here. The order of the fields is V gene, J gene, CDR3 protein.

TRBV27	TRBJ2-7	ASSALFKGEQY
TRBV20-1	TRBJ1-1	SARAGGLNTEAF
TRBV28	TRBJ2-1	ASSPTGALGVNEQF
TRBV2	TRBJ2-7	ASGGSSYEQY
TRBV6-1	TRBJ2-1	ASSEGPIDEQF
TRBV4-1	TRBJ2-7	ASSQGAARGLSYEQY
TRBV28	TRBJ1-5	ASSWQGFQPQH
TRBV10-3	TRBJ1-2	AISESEGGYGYT
TRBV7-2	TRBJ1-1	ASSLGVGNTEAF
TRBV6-4	TRBJ1-4	ADRDRGPEKLF
TRBV12-3/TRBV12-4	TRBJ2-1	ASSSTHEQF
TRBV12-3/TRBV12-4	TRBJ1-1	ASSFLRRTEAF
TRBV6-1	TRBJ1-6	ASSFPYNSPLH
TRBV5-1	TRBJ2-3	ASSFLAAGTDTQY
TRBV19	TRBJ2-7	ASRKLGYEQY
TRBV7-3	TRBJ2-2	ASSSDRGVNTGELF
TRBV7-9	TRBJ2-5	ASSLAWVRETGETQY
TRBV5-1	TRBJ1-1	ASSPPTVWDTEAF
TRBV4-1	TRBJ2-5	ASRKAGVETRY
TRBV11-2	TRBJ1-1	ASRGTGGFAF
TRBV11-1	TRBJ1-4	ASSFAPDSPGWGEKLF
TRBV29-1	TRBJ2-2	SVVGDTGELF
TRBV12-5	TRBJ2-7	ASAGDLYEQY
TRBV12-3/TRBV12-4	TRBJ2-3	ASSSYTSGRSDTQY
TRBV9	TRBJ2-1	ASSGLQGRRGHEQF
TRBV5-1	TRBJ1-3	ASSLATPGNTIY
TRBV6-2/TRBV6-3	TRBJ2-7	ASSYSRGTSGTSSYYQY